These 20 T cell receptor beta chains were all obtained from the same sample, sequenced in a study of T cells after yellow fever vaccination. TCRdb re-called the 5' RACE reads through MiXCR, storing one row per CDR3 protein. This table holds about 320,000 distinct CDR3 sequences, roughly 10% found once. The starting material was CD4+ T cells sorted from PBMCs, obtained 45 days after the yellow fever booster vaccination. These receptors all stem from a man younger than 30 who received the YFV17D yellow fever vaccine.

The V call is TRBV5-1, the J call TRBJ2-7, with 11 bases lining up with TRBD2. The CDR3 totals 16 residues. J was trimmed by 3 bases and V by 0 bases; bases with no gene match: 5. Germline V gives CDR1 SGHRS, CDR2 YFSETQ. CDR3 protein: CASSLDGLAGNYEQYV. In nucleotides, the CDR3 is TGCGCCAGCAGCTTGGACGGACTAGCGGGTAACTACGAGCAGTACGTC.

Comment on this clonotype: At one end the junction does not follow the germline gene, possibly because of a read error. The V and J genes are TRBV18 and TRBJ2-1; D ambiguous. Germline CDR1 and CDR2: KGHSH and LQKENI. CDR3 length equals 11 residues. The DNA for the CDR3 is TGTGCCAGCTCACCCTACGATGAGCAGTTCTTC. This codes for CASSPYDEQFF.

This clonotype was counted ten times or more. The chain combines TRBV7-2 with TRBJ2-7; 8 positions match TRBD2. This CDR3 comprises 14 residues. CDR1 is SGHTA and CDR2 is FQGNSA in the germline V gene. The trim removed 5 bases at V and 2 bases at J, leaving 5 bases unmatched. The CDR3 coding sequence is TGTGCCAGCAGCCAAGGTAGCGGGACCTACGAGCAGTACTTC. This sequence encodes CASSQGSGTYEQYF.

The chain recombines TRBV12-3 or TRBV12-4 with TRBJ1-2; D not certain. The CDR3 consists of 12 residues. Trimming removed 6 bases from V and 4 bases from J, with 9 bases in between. CDR3 DNA: TGTGCCAGCAGCTTGCAGGTCTATGGCTACACCTTC. It codes for CASSLQVYGYTF.

The chain joins TRBV5-1 to TRBJ1-4; a possible D gene is TRBD1 (5 bases). Trimming removed 2 bases at V and 8 bases at J, with 16 bases between. The CDR3 is made up of 15 amino acids. Per the germline V gene, CDR1 is SGHRS and CDR2 is YFSETQ. The CDR3 sequence: CASSLSGTSSEKLFF. Written as DNA, the CDR3 is TGCGCCAGCAGCTTATCAGGGACCTCCTCCGAAAAACTGTTTTTT.

This chain uses TRBV6-6 with TRBJ2-5, with a possible D match to TRBD2 (6 bases). CDR1 and CDR2 from the germline V gene are MNHNY and SVGAGI (reference sequence). This CDR3 region has 15 residues. The germline V and J ends were trimmed by 7 bases and 5 bases, with 20 bases remaining between them. CDR3 sequence reads: CASMAGRGRLETQYF. The CDR3, as DNA: TGTGCCAGCATGGCCGGGCGGGGACGTCTTGAGACCCAGTACTTC.

This clonotype was counted only a few times. The V call is TRBV21-1, the J call TRBJ2-1; TRBD1 is taken as the D call from the table, unchecked against the DNA. TRBV21-1 is a pseudogene locus. The CDR3 consists of 17 residues. The CDR3 sequence is CASTRGGDCLPYNEQFF. The CDR3 region has the DNA TGTGCCAGCACCCGAGGGGGGGACTGCCTCCCATACAATGAGCAGTTCTTC.

This clonotype was counted between two and nine times. The chain joins TRBV5-1 to TRBJ1-4; a weak D match, TRBD1 (5 bases). CDR3 size: 14 residues. V lost 1 base and J 4 bases, leaving 8 bases between the germline ends. Germline-derived CDR1 and CDR2 are SGHRS and YFSETQ. DNA for the CDR3: TGCGCCAGCAGCTTGTCAGGGCTTAATGAAAAACTGTTTTTT. Protein: CASSLSGLNEKLFF.

The table lists this clonotype with a few counts. The chain is built from TRBV3-1 and TRBJ1-1, with a tentative D call TRBD1 (6 bases). V gave up 0 bases and J gave up 8 bases, with 10 bases separating them. This CDR3 contains 13 residues. The germline gives CDR1 LGHDT, CDR2 YNNKEL (reference sequence). CDR3 sequence (DNA): TGTGCCAGCAGCCAAGACAGGGGCTTGGAAGCTTTCTTT. It encodes CASSQDRGLEAFF.

The CDR3 protein is CASSPDRVSQETQYF. In DNA, the CDR3 is TGTGCCAGCAGCCCGGACAGGGTATCCCAAGAGACCCAGTACTTC. This chain links TRBV7-2 with TRBJ2-5; 8 bases line up with TRBD1. The CDR3 has 15 residues. In germline, CDR1 is SGHTA, CDR2 FQGNSA. Trimming at V came to 5 bases and at J to 1 base, leaving 6 bases not matched to a gene.

J is TRBJ2-1 and V is TRBV4-1; 8 nucleotides agree with TRBD1. After removal of 4 bases from V and 8 bases from J, the junction contained 10 bases not matched to a gene. Germline loops: CDR1 MGHRA, CDR2 YSYEKL. There are 15 residues in the CDR3. Written as DNA, the CDR3 is TGCGCCAGCAGCCCCCTAGGACAGGGTGGGCATGAGCAGTTCTTC. Protein: CASSPLGQGGHEQFF.

The chain combines TRBV18 with TRBJ1-6; 10 bases agree with TRBD1. Germline CDR1 is KGHSH and CDR2 is LQKENI. The trim removed 2 bases at V and 10 bases at J, leaving 5 bases unmatched. There are 15 residues in the CDR3. The CDR3 bases are TGTGCCAGCTCACCATTGGGACAGGGGCGATCACCCCTCCACTTT. It specifies CASSPLGQGRSPLHF.

The chain combines TRBV19 with TRBJ2-2; possible D gene TRBD1, 6 bases. Between the trimmed V and J ends, which lost 1 base and 5 bases, there was a span of 11 bases. The V gene's germline CDR1 is LNHDA and CDR2 SQIVND (reference sequence). This CDR3 is 15 amino acids long. CDR3 coding DNA: TGTGCCAGTAGTATAGTGGCAGGGGTGACCGGGGAGCTGTTTTTT. It specifies CASSIVAGVTGELFF.

In this sample, this clonotype turned up a few times. The V and J genes are TRBV11-3 and TRBJ2-3; no reliable D call. Germline V gene data show CDR1 as SGHNT and CDR2 as YENEEA. CDR3 size: 15 residues. With 3 bases removed from V and 0 bases from J, the gap between germline ends came to 10 bases. In DNA form, the CDR3 reads TGTGCCAGCAGCTTGGGCCACCAAAGCACAGATACGCAGTATTTT. Residues: CASSLGHQSTDTQYF. Full variable domain (outside the CDR3, taken from reference TRBV11-3 and TRBJ2-3): EAGVVQSPRYKIIEKKQPVAFWCNPISGHNTLYWYLQNLGQGPELLIRYENEEAVDDSQLPKDRFSAERLKGVDSTLKIQPAELGDSAVYLCASSLGHQSTDTQYFGPGTRLTVL.

This clonotype was detected ten times or more. The rearrangement joins TRBV27 to TRBJ1-1, with D hard to call. Germline-derived CDR1 and CDR2 are MNHEY and SMNVEV (reference sequence). With 4 bases removed from V and 6 bases from J, the gap between germline ends came to 12 bases. The CDR3 has 13 amino acids. The CDR3 nucleotides are TGTGCCAGCAGTTCCCAGCTAAGATCTGAAGCTTTCTTT. Encoded protein: CASSSQLRSEAFF.

The chain recombines TRBV2 with TRBJ2-5; D not certain. Deletions cut 4 bases from V and 2 bases from J, with 8 bases between. The germline V gene has CDR1 SNHLY and CDR2 FYNNEI. CDR3 size: 13 residues. The CDR3 loop reads CASSVLGQETQYF. CDR3 sequence (DNA): TGTGCCAGCAGTGTCCTAGGGCAAGAGACCCAGTACTTC. Combining the CDR3 with reference TRBV2 and TRBJ2-5 gives the whole variable domain EPEVTQTPSHQVTQMGQEVILRCVPISNHLYFYWYRQILGQKVEFLVSFYNNEISEKSEIFDDQFSVERPDGSNFTLKIRSTKLEDSAMYFCASSVLGQETQYFGPGTRLLVL.

The rearrangement joins TRBV5-4 to TRBJ1-6; a weak D match, TRBD1 (6 bases). The germline V and J ends were trimmed by 0 bases and 7 bases, with 14 bases remaining between them. This CDR3 comprises 16 residues. Germline V gene lookup returns CDR1 SGHNT and CDR2 YYREEE (reference sequence). The CDR3 spells CASSLDLGRGNSPLHF. DNA for the CDR3: TGTGCCAGCAGCTTGGATCTCGGCAGGGGAAATTCACCCCTCCACTTT.

This clonotype was counted ten times or more. The chain couples TRBV5-1 to TRBJ2-4; unclear D gene. The germline CDR1 and CDR2 sequences are SGHRS and YFSETQ. The CDR3 sequence is 15 residues long. V shed 4 bases and J shed 1 base, with 12 bases lying between them. CDR3 region: CASSKQPLAKNIQYF. For the CDR3, the DNA is TGCGCCAGCAGCAAGCAGCCACTGGCCAAAAACATTCAGTACTTC.

This clonotype was seen more than once but under ten times. Written as DNA, the CDR3 is TGTGCCAGCAGCTCCCCACTAGCGGGGAACCAAGAGACCCAGTACTTC. This codes for CASSSPLAGNQETQYF. The chain is built from TRBV5-4 and TRBJ2-5, with TRBD2 matching 10 bases. The CDR3 runs 16 residues. Per the germline V gene, CDR1 is SGHNT and CDR2 is YYREEE (reference sequence). The J segment lost 0 bases and the V segment lost 3 bases, leaving 5 bases of the junction unmatched. Supplemented by reference TRBV5-4 and TRBJ2-5, the full variable domain reads ETGVTQSPTHLIKTRGQQVTLRCSSQSGHNTVSWYQQALGQGPQFIFQYYREEENGRGNFPPRFSGLQFPNYSSELNVNALELDDSALYLCASSSPLAGNQETQYFGPGTRLLVL.

The CDR3 is CASSQDEGFNTGELFF. The CDR3 bases are TGTGCCAGCAGCCAAGATGAGGGGTTCAACACCGGGGAGCTGTTTTTT. The J gene is TRBJ2-2, the V gene TRBV4-2; tentatively, D is TRBD1 or TRBD2 (5 bases each). Trimming removed 0 bases from V and 2 bases from J, with 10 bases in between. The CDR3 loop spans 16 amino acids. Germline CDR1 reads LGHNA; CDR2 reads YNFKEQ.